This T cell receptor beta chain came from a study of blood T cell repertoires in COVID-19. V trimming: 7 bases; J trimming: 1 base; junction bases outside the gene matches: 9. The germline gives CDR1 LNHDA, CDR2 SQIVND (reference sequence). The CDR3 is 15 amino acids. Original handling: Reference gene primer amplification yielded estimated nucleated cell counts. Sequenced by immunoSEQ multiplex PCR; TCRdb stores in-frame clones only, minus some. That table furnishes V, J and clone size, whereas the DNA furnished D and trimming. The sample records about 150,000 clones, about 80% being singletons. The chain uses TRBV19 and TRBJ1-1, with 7 bases aligning to TRBD1. The sequenced material came from peripheral blood. The TCR originated in a man aged 55 to 70 with acute or convalescent COVID-19. The CDR3 is CASIHRGVWNTEAFF. In DNA, the CDR3 is TGTGCCAGTATTCACAGGGGAGTCTGGAACACTGAAGCTTTCTTT. The entire variable domain, with the rest obtained from reference TRBV19 and TRBJ1-1, is as follows: DGGITQSPKYLFRKEGQNVTLSCEQNLNHDAMYWYRQDPGQGLRLIYYSQIVNDFQKGDIAEGYSVSREKKESFPLTVTSAQKNPTAFYLCASIHRGVWNTEAFFGQGTRLTVV.